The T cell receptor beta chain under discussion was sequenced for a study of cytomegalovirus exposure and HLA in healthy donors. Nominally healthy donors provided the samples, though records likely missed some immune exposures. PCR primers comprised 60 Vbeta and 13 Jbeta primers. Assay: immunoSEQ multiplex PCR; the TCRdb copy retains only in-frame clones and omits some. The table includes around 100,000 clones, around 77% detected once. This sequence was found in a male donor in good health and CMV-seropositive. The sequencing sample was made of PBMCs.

The CDR3 nucleotides read TGTGCCAGCAGGGGTCAAGGGACAGACTTTTATGGCTACACCTTC. Protein sequence: CASRGQGTDFYGYTF. The chain has TRBV5-6 and TRBJ1-2; 7 bases are shared with TRBD1. The CDR3 runs 15 residues. After removal of 5 bases from V and 5 bases from J, the junction contained 12 bases not matched to a gene. Germline V gene data show CDR1 as SGHDT and CDR2 as YYEEEE.